The rows below give T cell receptor beta chains drawn from one sample of a study of blood T cells in healthy people across ages. TCRdb redid the calling of the 5' RACE reads with MiXCR, one entry per CDR3 protein. Here the sample spans hundreds of thousands of distinct CDR3 sequences, approximately 21% being singletons. Sequenced: blood. These receptors were obtained from a man aged 65 to 85 in good health. Each CDR3 is given with its conserved first and last residue. A D gene is named only where the DNA matches it firmly. Clone sizes are given selectively: once, few, many, or a class where the clone is expanded.

J gene: TRBJ1-3; D gene: -; V gene: TRBV6-5; clone size: -; CDR3 protein: CATSGGRSGNTIYF; CDR3 DNA: TGTGCCACCAGTGGCGGCCGTTCTGGAAACACCATATATTTT
J gene: TRBJ2-1; D gene: -; V gene: TRBV28; clone size: few; CDR3 protein: CASSFEAPPLGNEQFF; CDR3 DNA: TGTGCCAGCAGTTTTGAGGCCCCGCCTCTGGGCAATGAGCAGTTCTTC
J gene: TRBJ2-5; D gene: TRBD1; V gene: TRBV7-8; clone size: -; CDR3 protein: CASSFDRATQYF; CDR3 DNA: TGTGCCAGCAGCTTTGACAGGGCGACCCAGTACTTC
J gene: TRBJ2-1; D gene: -; V gene: TRBV29-1; clone size: -; CDR3 protein: CSIKIRGLGNEQFF; CDR3 DNA: TGCAGTATTAAGATACGCGGGTTGGGCAATGAGCAGTTCTTC
J gene: TRBJ2-3; D gene: -; V gene: TRBV24-1; clone size: few; CDR3 protein: CATSDMTGSTDTQYF; CDR3 DNA: TGTGCCACCAGTGATATGACAGGAAGCACAGATACGCAGTATTTT
J gene: TRBJ1-6; D gene: -; V gene: TRBV5-1; clone size: few; CDR3 protein: CASSYGGGNSPLHF; CDR3 DNA: TGCGCCAGCAGCTACGGTGGTGGCAATTCACCCCTCCACTTT
J gene: TRBJ1-2; D gene: -; V gene: TRBV25-1; clone size: -; CDR3 protein: CASGPFGGYGYTF; CDR3 DNA: TGTGCCAGCGGACCGTTTGGCGGCTATGGCTACACCTTC
J gene: TRBJ2-1; D gene: -; V gene: TRBV15; clone size: few; CDR3 protein: CATSRDWGSSDSSYNEQFF; CDR3 DNA: TGTGCCACCAGCAGAGATTGGGGCTCTAGCGATAGCTCCTACAATGAGCAGTTCTTC
J gene: TRBJ1-4; D gene: TRBD1; V gene: TRBV20-1; clone size: few; CDR3 protein: CSAEDRDVEKLFF; CDR3 DNA: TGCAGTGCGGAGGACAGGGACGTTGAAAAACTGTTTTTT
J gene: TRBJ2-1; D gene: TRBD2; V gene: TRBV27; clone size: few; CDR3 protein: CASSLGPGLAFNEQFF; CDR3 DNA: TGTGCCAGCAGTTTAGGCCCGGGACTAGCATTTAATGAGCAGTTCTTC
J gene: TRBJ2-5; D gene: -; V gene: TRBV7-2; clone size: many; CDR3 protein: CASSLEFSGTQYF; CDR3 DNA: TGTGCCAGCAGCTTAGAATTCAGCGGGACCCAGTACTTC
J gene: TRBJ2-7; D gene: TRBD1; V gene: TRBV4-1; clone size: -; CDR3 protein: CASSQEAGQGVHEQYF; CDR3 DNA: TGCGCCAGCAGCCAAGAAGCGGGACAGGGGGTTCACGAGCAGTACTTC
J gene: TRBJ2-4; D gene: TRBD2; V gene: TRBV4-3; clone size: few; CDR3 protein: CASSQEGKAGRGNIQYF; CDR3 DNA: TGCGCCAGCAGCCAAGAAGGGAAGGCAGGGAGGGGAAACATTCAGTACTTC
J gene: TRBJ2-5; D gene: TRBD2; V gene: TRBV20-1; clone size: -; CDR3 protein: CSARDRIPGGETLYF; CDR3 DNA: TGCAGTGCTAGAGATCGTATCCCGGGGGGAGAGACCCTGTACTTC
J gene: TRBJ1-4; D gene: -; V gene: TRBV15; clone size: few; CDR3 protein: CATSREDGITNEKLFF; CDR3 DNA: TGTGCCACCAGCAGAGAGGACGGAATCACTAATGAAAAACTGTTTTTT
J gene: TRBJ2-5; D gene: TRBD2; V gene: TRBV25-1; clone size: -; CDR3 protein: CASTPGGEWEQYF; CDR3 DNA: TGTGCCAGCACTCCTGGGGGGGAGTGGGAGCAGTACTTC
J gene: TRBJ2-1; D gene: TRBD2; V gene: TRBV6-2/TRBV6-3; clone size: -; CDR3 protein: CASSYSGGGSGRSQQFF; CDR3 DNA: TGTGCCAGCAGTTACTCGGGGGGCGGTAGCGGGAGGAGCCAGCAGTTCTTC
J gene: TRBJ2-7; D gene: -; V gene: TRBV6-6; clone size: -; CDR3 protein: CASSYVDSTYEQYF; CDR3 DNA: TGTGCCAGCAGTTACGTAGACAGTACCTACGAGCAGTACTTC
J gene: TRBJ1-2; D gene: TRBD1; V gene: TRBV4-1; clone size: few; CDR3 protein: CASRSGSGGGYTF; CDR3 DNA: TGCGCCAGCAGAAGTGGGTCAGGGGGAGGCTACACCTTC
J gene: TRBJ1-2; D gene: TRBD1; V gene: TRBV6-6; clone size: -; CDR3 protein: CASSYPPGQGGGYTF; CDR3 DNA: TGTGCCAGCAGTTACCCACCGGGACAGGGTGGCGGCTACACCTTC
J gene: TRBJ2-2; D gene: -; V gene: TRBV5-1; clone size: -; CDR3 protein: CASSLGGSTNTGELFF; CDR3 DNA: TGCGCCAGCAGCTTGGGAGGGTCCACGAACACCGGGGAGCTGTTTTTT
J gene: TRBJ2-5; D gene: -; V gene: TRBV21-1; clone size: once; CDR3 protein: CASSKVKTQYF; CDR3 DNA: TGTGCCAGCAGCAAAGTGAAGACCCAGTACTTC
J gene: TRBJ2-5; D gene: -; V gene: TRBV7-9; clone size: few; CDR3 protein: CASSLIPDSQETQYF; CDR3 DNA: TGTGCCAGCAGCTTAATTCCCGACTCTCAAGAGACCCAGTACTTC
J gene: TRBJ1-3; D gene: TRBD1; V gene: TRBV3-1; clone size: -; CDR3 protein: CASSQAGTGFTGNTIYF; CDR3 DNA: TGTGCCAGCAGCCAAGCCGGGACAGGGTTTACTGGAAACACCATATATTTT
J gene: TRBJ1-1; D gene: -; V gene: TRBV6-1; clone size: -; CDR3 protein: CASSPRGGQNTEAFF; CDR3 DNA: TGTGCCAGCAGTCCAAGGGGGGGGCAGAACACTGAAGCTTTCTTT
J gene: TRBJ2-1; D gene: -; V gene: TRBV21-1; clone size: -; CDR3 protein: CASSKANRGAPLYNEQFF; CDR3 DNA: TGTGCCAGCAGCAAAGCCAATAGGGGTGCCCCCCTCTACAATGAGCAGTTCTTC
J gene: TRBJ2-3; D gene: -; V gene: TRBV29-1; clone size: -; CDR3 protein: CSVGRDTDTQYF; CDR3 DNA: TGCAGCGTTGGTAGGGACACAGATACGCAGTATTTT
J gene: TRBJ2-3; D gene: TRBD2; V gene: TRBV20-1; clone size: -; CDR3 protein: CSARLAGGRTDTQYF; CDR3 DNA: TGCAGTGCTCGACTAGCGGGAGGGCGCACAGATACGCAGTATTTT
J gene: TRBJ2-7; D gene: TRBD1; V gene: TRBV12-5; clone size: -; CDR3 protein: CASGLDRGEQYF; CDR3 DNA: TGTGCTAGTGGTTTGGACAGGGGCGAGCAGTACTTC
J gene: TRBJ1-1; D gene: TRBD1; V gene: TRBV7-2; clone size: -; CDR3 protein: CASSSGTGRNTEAFF; CDR3 DNA: TGTGCCAGCAGCTCGGGGACAGGACGGAACACTGAAGCTTTCTTT
J gene: TRBJ1-4; D gene: -; V gene: TRBV3-1; clone size: -; CDR3 protein: CASSPGAGLEEKLFF; CDR3 DNA: TGTGCCAGCAGCCCCGGAGCAGGGCTGGAGGAAAAACTGTTTTTT
J gene: TRBJ2-5; D gene: -; V gene: TRBV5-1; clone size: few; CDR3 protein: CASSLVPGTSQETQYF; CDR3 DNA: TGCGCCAGCAGCTTGGTTCCAGGCACCAGCCAAGAGACCCAGTACTTC
J gene: TRBJ1-4; D gene: -; V gene: TRBV28; clone size: -; CDR3 protein: CASSLSAGYNEKLFF; CDR3 DNA: TGTGCCAGCAGTTTAAGTGCAGGATATAATGAAAAACTGTTTTTT
J gene: TRBJ1-5; D gene: -; V gene: TRBV24-1; clone size: -; CDR3 protein: CATSDSSAGNQPQHF; CDR3 DNA: TGTGCCACCAGTGATTCGTCGGCAGGCAATCAGCCCCAGCATTTT
J gene: TRBJ2-7; D gene: TRBD2; V gene: TRBV12-3/TRBV12-4; clone size: few; CDR3 protein: CASSLGGLAGVVEQYF; CDR3 DNA: TGTGCCAGCAGTTTAGGGGGACTAGCGGGTGTGGTCGAGCAGTACTTC
J gene: TRBJ1-6; D gene: TRBD1; V gene: TRBV12-3/TRBV12-4; clone size: many; CDR3 protein: CASSPTGSNRDSPLHF; CDR3 DNA: TGTGCCAGCAGCCCGACAGGGTCTAATCGTGATTCACCCCTCCACTTT
J gene: TRBJ2-1; D gene: TRBD2; V gene: TRBV7-2; clone size: -; CDR3 protein: CASSFRTSGSFSYNEQFF; CDR3 DNA: TGTGCCAGCAGCTTCCGGACTAGCGGGAGTTTCTCCTACAATGAGCAGTTCTTC
J gene: TRBJ2-7; D gene: -; V gene: TRBV28; clone size: -; CDR3 protein: CASSLRRSGEQYF; CDR3 DNA: TGTGCCAGCAGTCTCCGACGGTCCGGCGAGCAGTACTTC
J gene: TRBJ2-4; D gene: TRBD1; V gene: TRBV29-1; clone size: -; CDR3 protein: CSVGGQVGDIQYF; CDR3 DNA: TGCAGCGTTGGTGGACAGGTCGGAGACATTCAGTACTTC
J gene: TRBJ2-6; D gene: -; V gene: TRBV30; clone size: -; CDR3 protein: CAWSVRPDGSGANVLTF; CDR3 DNA: TGTGCCTGGAGTGTACGCCCCGATGGCTCTGGGGCCAACGTCCTGACTTTC
J gene: TRBJ2-1; D gene: TRBD2; V gene: TRBV3-1; clone size: few; CDR3 protein: CASSQKIAGGRNEQFF; CDR3 DNA: TGTGCCAGCAGCCAAAAAATAGCGGGAGGACGCAATGAGCAGTTCTTC
J gene: TRBJ2-1; D gene: TRBD1; V gene: TRBV7-2; clone size: -; CDR3 protein: CASSPRDRVIGEQFF; CDR3 DNA: TGTGCCAGCAGCCCCCGGGACAGAGTAATCGGTGAGCAGTTCTTC
J gene: TRBJ1-1; D gene: -; V gene: TRBV27; clone size: many; CDR3 protein: CASIDRAGNTEAFF; CDR3 DNA: TGTGCCAGCATCGACCGGGCAGGGAACACTGAAGCTTTCTTT
J gene: TRBJ2-2; D gene: -; V gene: TRBV5-1; clone size: few; CDR3 protein: CASSLEGSYITGKLFF; CDR3 DNA: TGCGCCAGCAGCTTGGAAGGTAGCTATATCACCGGGAAGCTGTTTTTT
J gene: TRBJ2-1; D gene: -; V gene: TRBV9; clone size: few; CDR3 protein: CASSVGAGAGENGRQFF; CDR3 DNA: TGTGCCAGCAGCGTAGGAGCAGGGGCAGGGGAAAACGGCCGGCAGTTCTTC
J gene: TRBJ2-1; D gene: -; V gene: TRBV5-1; clone size: -; CDR3 protein: CASSWFVDNTMKQFF; CDR3 DNA: TGCGCCAGCAGCTGGTTCGTAGACAATACAATGAAGCAGTTCTTC
J gene: TRBJ2-7; D gene: -; V gene: TRBV7-2; clone size: few; CDR3 protein: CASSLVAEQYF; CDR3 DNA: TGTGCCAGCAGCTTAGTTGCCGAGCAGTACTTC
J gene: TRBJ1-6; D gene: -; V gene: TRBV6-1; clone size: -; CDR3 protein: CASSESRSPLHF; CDR3 DNA: TGTGCCAGCAGTGAAAGCCGCTCACCCCTCCACTTT
J gene: TRBJ2-1; D gene: -; V gene: TRBV7-2; clone size: few; CDR3 protein: CASSFEDFNEQFF; CDR3 DNA: TGTGCCAGCAGCTTTGAGGACTTCAATGAGCAGTTCTTC
J gene: TRBJ2-5; D gene: TRBD2; V gene: TRBV20-1; clone size: -; CDR3 protein: CSASGGESETQYF; CDR3 DNA: TGCAGTGCTAGTGGGGGGGAGTCGGAGACCCAGTACTTC